What follows are 7 T cell receptor beta chains derived from one specimen sequenced in a study of identical twins. TCRdb re-called the 5' RACE reads through MiXCR, storing one row per CDR3 protein. The table lists roughly 470,000 distinct CDR3 sequences, about 13% of them singletons. These records were also assigned to another study, of yellow fever vaccine responses in identical twins.

The sample was CD4+ T cells sorted from blood. The receptors shown here come from a woman between 18 and 29 years old in good health.

The chain couples TRBV28 to TRBJ2-7; weak D call: TRBD2 (6 bases). The germline CDR1 and CDR2 sequences are MDHEN and SYDVKM. This CDR3 region has 13 residues. V was trimmed by 5 bases and J by 8 bases, leaving 16 bases between them. CDR3 region: CASSPAGSLQQYF. CDR3 nucleotides: TGTGCCAGCAGTCCCGCCGGGAGCCTCCAGCAGTACTTC.

In its sample, this clonotype was seen a few times. J is TRBJ2-5 and V is TRBV5-4; D is undetermined. Germline CDR1 is SGHNT and CDR2 is YYREEE (reference sequence). The V end lost 1 base, the J end lost 0 bases, and 7 bases lay between the germline ends. The CDR3 runs to 14 residues. The CDR3 DNA reads as TGTGCCAGCAGCTTGCCCCCCAACCAAGAGACCCAGTACTTC. This translates into CASSLPPNQETQYF.

In this sample, this clonotype turned up many times. The chain couples TRBV29-1 to TRBJ1-1; TRBD1 aligns across 8 bases. The CDR3 runs to 14 residues. V shed 6 bases, J shed 7 bases, and the junction held 13 bases outside the gene matches. Germline CDR1 SQVTM, CDR2 ANQGSEA. The DNA for the CDR3 is TGCAGCGTAACAATTCGACAGGGGCGTAATGAAGCTTTCTTT. Translation gives CSVTIRQGRNEAFF.

The V gene is TRBV12-3 or TRBV12-4, the J gene TRBJ2-5; TRBD2 might be the D (5 bases). The ends were cut back, 8 bases at V and 5 bases at J, with 9 bases in the middle. This CDR3 spans 11 amino acids. CDR3: CASGRGETQYF. CDR3 in DNA: TGTGCCAGCGGGCGCGGGGAGACCCAGTACTTC.

This clonotype was observed a few times. The chain recombines TRBV28 with TRBJ2-5; D possibly matches TRBD1 or TRBD2 (6 bases each). CDR1 and CDR2 (germline): MDHEN, SYDVKM. V was shortened by 6 bases and J by 1 base, with 18 bases between the two germline ends. CDR3 length equals 16 residues. CDR3 sequence (DNA): TGTGCCAGCAGCCTATACGGGGGCCCCCTCCAAGAGACCCAGTACTTC. It yields the protein CASSLYGGPLQETQYF. The full variable domain, its missing parts supplied by reference TRBV28 and TRBJ2-5, is DVKVTQSSRYLVKRTGEKVFLECVQDMDHENMFWYRQDPGLGLRLIYFSYDVKMKEKGDIPEGYSVSREKKERFSLILESASTNQTSMYLCASSLYGGPLQETQYFGPGTRLLVL.

This clonotype was seen more than once but under ten times. The V call is TRBV2, the J call TRBJ1-1; D remains unclear. The CDR3 runs 14 residues. Trimming left V 4 bases short and J 4 bases short, with 13 bases between. In germline, CDR1 is SNHLY, CDR2 FYNNEI. CDR3 sequence (DNA): TGTGCCAGCAGTGGCCTTAGGGAGGTCACTGAAGCTTTCTTT. It is translated as CASSGLREVTEAFF. The full variable domain, in which reference TRBV2 and TRBJ1-1 provide the parts outside the CDR3, is EPEVTQTPSHQVTQMGQEVILRCVPISNHLYFYWYRQILGQKVEFLVSFYNNEISEKSEIFDDQFSVERPDGSNFTLKIRSTKLEDSAMYFCASSGLREVTEAFFGQGTRLTVV.

This clonotype was counted only a few times. This chain links TRBV5-1 with TRBJ2-3; 9 positions match TRBD2. Trimming removed 3 bases from V and 4 bases from J; junction bases left unmatched: 12. The germline V gene has CDR1 SGHRS and CDR2 YFSETQ. CDR3 length: 17 residues. The CDR3 loop is CASSSRAGGLMSDTQYF. DNA of the CDR3: TGCGCCAGCAGCTCCCGGGCGGGAGGGCTGATGTCAGATACGCAGTATTTT. Looking up the rest from reference TRBV5-1 and TRBJ2-3 gives the full variable domain: KAGVTQTPRYLIKTRGQQVTLSCSPISGHRSVSWYQQTPGQGLQFLFEYFSETQRNKGNFPGRFSGRQFSNSRSEMNVSTLELGDSALYLCASSSRAGGLMSDTQYFGPGTRLTVL.